A single sample gave rise to the 24 T cell receptor beta chains below, sequenced in a study of T cells after yellow fever vaccination. TCRdb independently ran MiXCR on the 5' RACE reads; one entry per CDR3 protein. In the table there are roughly 500,000 distinct CDR3 sequences, over 15% of which are singletons. Material: PBMCs, obtained 15 days after the yellow fever booster vaccination. All receptors derive from a young man who received the YFV17D yellow fever vaccine.

The chain has TRBV5-1 and TRBJ2-1, with D tentatively TRBD2 (5 bases). This CDR3 is 14 amino acids long. CDR1 is SGHRS and CDR2 is YFSETQ in the germline V gene. Trimming cost V 0 bases and J 8 bases, with 12 bases left between them. The CDR3 is CASSLVDSRYEQFF. CDR3 coding DNA: TGCGCCAGCAGCTTGGTGGACTCTCGCTATGAGCAGTTCTTC.

This chain joins TRBV10-3 and TRBJ2-5; unclear D gene. Germline CDR1 ENHRY, CDR2 SYGVKD. The CDR3 extends over 14 amino acids. V was pared by 1 base and J by 5 bases, with 11 bases between. The CDR3 sequence: CAISEFVFSETQYF. The CDR3 DNA reads TGTGCCATCAGTGAGTTTGTGTTTTCGGAGACCCAGTACTTC.

This chain joins TRBV29-1 and TRBJ1-2; D perhaps matches TRBD1 (6 bases). Germline V gene sequence: CDR1 SQVTM, CDR2 ANQGSEA. V lost 5 bases to trimming and J lost 2 bases, with 18 bases between them. The CDR3 is 15 residues long. DNA for the CDR3: TGCAGCGTTCACGGAGCCGGACAGCTCAACTATGGCTACACCTTC. Translating it yields CSVHGAGQLNYGYTF. Full variable domain (outside the CDR3, taken from reference TRBV29-1 and TRBJ1-2): SAVISQKPSRDICQRGTSLTIQCQVDSQVTMMFWYRQQPGQSLTLIATANQGSEATYESGFVIDKFPISRPNLTFSTLTVSNMSPEDSSIYLCSVHGAGQLNYGYTFGSGTRLTVV.

J is TRBJ2-5 and V is TRBV5-6, with D perhaps matching TRBD1 (5 bases). The CDR3 spans 13 residues. Germline lookup yields CDR1 SGHDT and CDR2 YYEEEE. V was cut by 4 bases and J by 3 bases, with 10 bases left in between. The CDR3 sequence is CASSHDRKETQYF. In DNA form, the CDR3 reads TGTGCCAGCAGCCATGACAGAAAAGAGACCCAGTACTTC.

The count of this clonotype is one. The CDR3 is CASSFYSARTDTQYF. The CDR3 DNA sequence: TGTGCCAGCAGTTTCTACTCCGCTAGGACAGATACGCAGTATTTT. The rearrangement links TRBV12-3 or TRBV12-4 to TRBJ2-3, with D unclear. This CDR3 has 15 residues. The germline V and J ends were trimmed by 3 bases and 3 bases, with 13 bases remaining between them.

This clonotype showed up just a few times. The chain is built from TRBV9 and TRBJ2-1; the match to TRBD2 covers 9 bases. The CDR3 consists of 16 residues. V gave up 2 bases and J gave up 7 bases; unmatched junction bases: 10. CDR1 is SGDLS and CDR2 is YYNGEE in the germline V gene. This CDR3 reads CASSVRLADRLNEQFF. In DNA, the CDR3 is TGTGCCAGCAGCGTTCGACTAGCGGATCGTCTGAATGAGCAGTTCTTC.

This clonotype showed up just a few times. The J gene is TRBJ2-3, the V gene TRBV7-2; 8 nucleotides align to TRBD2. The CDR3 runs 16 residues. Germline V gene lookup returns CDR1 SGHTA and CDR2 FQGNSA. Trimming cost V 2 bases and J 6 bases; bases outside gene matches: 10. CDR3: CASSLQAGVSHDTQYF. Written as DNA, the CDR3 is TGTGCCAGCAGCTTACAAGCGGGAGTTTCCCACGATACGCAGTATTTT. Filled out from reference TRBV7-2 and TRBJ2-3, the complete variable domain reads GAGVSQSPSNKVTEKGKDVELRCDPISGHTALYWYRQSLGQGLEFLIYFQGNSAPDKSGLPSDRFSAERTGGSVSTLTIQRTQQEDSAVYLCASSLQAGVSHDTQYFGPGTRLTVL.

In DNA form, the CDR3 reads TGTGCCAGCAGCCGCAGGGGTAGTGGGGCCAACGTCCTGACTTTC. Translation: CASSRRGSGANVLTF. The chain uses TRBV12-3 or TRBV12-4 and TRBJ2-6, with D tentatively TRBD1 (6 bases). The V gene lost 6 bases and the J gene lost 3 bases, with 12 bases spanning the gap. The CDR3 contains 15 residues.

The chain joins TRBV5-1 to TRBJ2-2; TRBD2 agrees at 8 bases. Trimming removed 0 bases from V and 12 bases from J; junction bases left unmatched: 10. The CDR3 length is 15 residues. CDR1 is SGHRS, CDR2 YFSETQ, per germline. The DNA for the CDR3 is TGCGCCAGCAGCTTGGAGACTAGCGACTTTTTGAAGCTGTTTTTT. Residues: CASSLETSDFLKLFF.

J is TRBJ2-3 and V is TRBV6-4; TRBD2 is a possible D gene (7 bases). Per the germline V gene, CDR1 is MRHNA and CDR2 is SNTAGT. V was shortened by 3 bases and J by 4 bases, with 11 bases between the two germline ends. This CDR3 has 14 amino acids. This CDR3 reads CASSEGAGADTQYF. The CDR3 nucleotides are TGTGCCAGCAGTGAGGGGGCGGGAGCAGATACGCAGTATTTT.

The rearrangement joins TRBV20-1 to TRBJ2-1; the D gene is possibly TRBD2 (6 bases). This CDR3 is 15 amino acids long. CDR1 DFQATT and CDR2 SNEGSKA come from the germline V gene (reference sequence). V dropped 6 bases and J dropped 6 bases, with 21 bases sitting between them. This CDR3 reads CSAPTTRGSINEQFF. The CDR3 DNA reads as TGCAGTGCCCCGACCACACGGGGGAGTATCAATGAGCAGTTCTTC.

The chain couples TRBV5-1 to TRBJ2-1; 10 nucleotides match TRBD2. With V trimmed by 2 bases and J by 6 bases, 5 bases remained unmatched. CDR1 and CDR2 from the germline V gene are SGHRS and YFSETQ. The CDR3 consists of 15 residues. The CDR3 reads CASSLLAGLSNEQFF. The CDR3 nucleotides are TGCGCCAGCAGCTTACTAGCGGGACTCTCCAATGAGCAGTTCTTC.

This clonotype was counted many times. V usage is TRBV6-5 and J usage is TRBJ2-7; 11 bases match TRBD2. J gave up 3 bases and V 2 bases, and 3 bases lay outside the gene matches. The CDR3 contains 15 residues. Germline V lookup: CDR1 MNHEY, CDR2 SVGAGI. Written as DNA, the CDR3 is TGTGCCAGCAGTTACGGCACTAGCGGGAGCTACGAGCAGTACTTC. Translation gives CASSYGTSGSYEQYF.

Written as DNA, the CDR3 is TGTGCCAGCAGTCCGATAGCGTATAGCACAGATACGCAGTATTTT. Encoded protein: CASSPIAYSTDTQYF. The chain recombines TRBV27 with TRBJ2-3; TRBD2 might be the D (5 bases). Trimming took 5 bases from V and 0 from J, leaving 12 bases between them. There are 15 residues in the CDR3. Germline CDR1 is MNHEY and CDR2 is SMNVEV (reference sequence).

The chain carries TRBV5-1 and TRBJ2-1; 10 bases line up with TRBD1. Per germline, CDR1 SGHRS and CDR2 YFSETQ. This CDR3 is 16 amino acids long. With V trimmed by 0 bases and J by 5 bases, 5 bases remained unmatched. DNA of the CDR3: TGCGCCAGCAGCTTGGAGACAGGGGGCCTTCACAATGAGCAGTTCTTC. Translation gives CASSLETGGLHNEQFF.

Only a few counts were recorded for this clonotype. This chain uses TRBV7-7 with TRBJ2-5; maybe TRBD2 (7 bases). There are 16 residues in the CDR3. Germline-derived CDR1 and CDR2 are SSHAT and FNYEAQ (reference sequence). V dropped 2 bases and J dropped 2 bases, with 15 bases sitting between them. The CDR3 nucleotides are TGTGCCAGCAGCTTAAGGGGGGGGAGCCCTCAAGAGACCCAGTACTTC. Protein product: CASSLRGGSPQETQYF.

This clonotype was counted a few times. The V gene is TRBV7-2, the J gene TRBJ1-4; tentatively, D is TRBD1 (6 bases). The CDR3 loop spans 14 amino acids. V lost 5 bases and J lost 8, with 15 bases in between. Germline lookup yields CDR1 SGHTA and CDR2 FQGNSA. The CDR3 loop reads CASSPGRGGEKLFF. The CDR3 DNA is TGTGCCAGCAGCCCCGGCAGGGGAGGCGAAAAACTGTTTTTT.

This clonotype was recorded a few times. The genes are TRBV29-1 and TRBJ2-4; TRBD2 matches at 12 bases. V lost 4 bases to trimming and J lost 0 bases; unmatched junction nucleotides: 7. This CDR3 spans 17 amino acids. Germline-derived CDR1 and CDR2 are SQVTM and ANQGSEA. The CDR3 region has the DNA TGCAGCGTTGGGACTAGCGGGACCACACTAGCCAAAAACATTCAGTACTTC. Protein sequence: CSVGTSGTTLAKNIQYF.

The gene calls are TRBV5-1 and TRBJ2-1; D is unclear. This CDR3 has 13 amino acids. CDR1 SGHRS and CDR2 YFSETQ come from the germline V gene. V shed 4 bases and J shed 8 bases, with 13 bases lying between them. The DNA for the CDR3 is TGCGCCAGCAGCCCTGACTCCCCTCATGAGCAGTTCTTC. It yields the protein CASSPDSPHEQFF.

This clonotype was seen a handful of times. The rearrangement uses TRBV5-1 and TRBJ1-1; D gene unclear. V shed 0 bases and J shed 4 bases, with 16 bases lying between them. Germline values: CDR1 SGHRS, CDR2 YFSETQ. CDR3 length: 16 amino acids. The DNA for the CDR3 is TGCGCCAGCAGCTTGGCCGGGAGACCAGGTGGCACTGAAGCTTTCTTT. The encoded protein is CASSLAGRPGGTEAFF.

The chain employs TRBV28 and TRBJ1-1; D gene uncertain. CDR1 is MDHEN, CDR2 SYDVKM, per germline. Trimming took 7 bases from V and 0 from J, leaving 12 bases between them. The CDR3 contains 14 residues. This CDR3 reads CASTVRTMNTEAFF. CDR3 bases: TGTGCCAGCACCGTGAGAACGATGAACACTGAAGCTTTCTTT.

Many counts were recorded for this clonotype. The chain combines TRBV20-1 with TRBJ2-3; 15 nucleotides align to TRBD2. The CDR3 extends over 17 amino acids. Germline V gives CDR1 DFQATT, CDR2 SNEGSKA (reference sequence). Trimming took 6 bases from V and 3 from J; bases not matched to a gene: 10. The chain's CDR3 is CSAISPGTSGRTDTQYF. The CDR3 nucleotides read TGCAGTGCCATTTCCCCCGGGACTAGCGGGAGGACAGATACGCAGTATTTT.

This clonotype appeared a few times. This chain joins TRBV29-1 and TRBJ2-7; 8 nucleotides agree with TRBD1. The CDR3 is 13 amino acids. Germline V lookup: CDR1 SQVTM, CDR2 ANQGSEA. The V and J ends lost 8 bases and 3 bases, in that order; junction bases with no gene match: 9. CDR3 region: CSIRQGRYYEQYF. The DNA for the CDR3 is TGCAGCATTCGACAGGGGAGGTACTACGAGCAGTACTTC.

This clonotype has more than one count but fewer than ten. This chain uses TRBV12-3 or TRBV12-4 with TRBJ2-1; D ambiguous. This CDR3 has 13 residues. Trimming shortened V by 8 bases and J by 6 bases, and 14 bases separated the two germline ends. CDR3 in amino acids: CASCLGPGNEQFF. The CDR3 DNA sequence: TGTGCCAGCTGCCTAGGACCGGGCAATGAGCAGTTCTTC.